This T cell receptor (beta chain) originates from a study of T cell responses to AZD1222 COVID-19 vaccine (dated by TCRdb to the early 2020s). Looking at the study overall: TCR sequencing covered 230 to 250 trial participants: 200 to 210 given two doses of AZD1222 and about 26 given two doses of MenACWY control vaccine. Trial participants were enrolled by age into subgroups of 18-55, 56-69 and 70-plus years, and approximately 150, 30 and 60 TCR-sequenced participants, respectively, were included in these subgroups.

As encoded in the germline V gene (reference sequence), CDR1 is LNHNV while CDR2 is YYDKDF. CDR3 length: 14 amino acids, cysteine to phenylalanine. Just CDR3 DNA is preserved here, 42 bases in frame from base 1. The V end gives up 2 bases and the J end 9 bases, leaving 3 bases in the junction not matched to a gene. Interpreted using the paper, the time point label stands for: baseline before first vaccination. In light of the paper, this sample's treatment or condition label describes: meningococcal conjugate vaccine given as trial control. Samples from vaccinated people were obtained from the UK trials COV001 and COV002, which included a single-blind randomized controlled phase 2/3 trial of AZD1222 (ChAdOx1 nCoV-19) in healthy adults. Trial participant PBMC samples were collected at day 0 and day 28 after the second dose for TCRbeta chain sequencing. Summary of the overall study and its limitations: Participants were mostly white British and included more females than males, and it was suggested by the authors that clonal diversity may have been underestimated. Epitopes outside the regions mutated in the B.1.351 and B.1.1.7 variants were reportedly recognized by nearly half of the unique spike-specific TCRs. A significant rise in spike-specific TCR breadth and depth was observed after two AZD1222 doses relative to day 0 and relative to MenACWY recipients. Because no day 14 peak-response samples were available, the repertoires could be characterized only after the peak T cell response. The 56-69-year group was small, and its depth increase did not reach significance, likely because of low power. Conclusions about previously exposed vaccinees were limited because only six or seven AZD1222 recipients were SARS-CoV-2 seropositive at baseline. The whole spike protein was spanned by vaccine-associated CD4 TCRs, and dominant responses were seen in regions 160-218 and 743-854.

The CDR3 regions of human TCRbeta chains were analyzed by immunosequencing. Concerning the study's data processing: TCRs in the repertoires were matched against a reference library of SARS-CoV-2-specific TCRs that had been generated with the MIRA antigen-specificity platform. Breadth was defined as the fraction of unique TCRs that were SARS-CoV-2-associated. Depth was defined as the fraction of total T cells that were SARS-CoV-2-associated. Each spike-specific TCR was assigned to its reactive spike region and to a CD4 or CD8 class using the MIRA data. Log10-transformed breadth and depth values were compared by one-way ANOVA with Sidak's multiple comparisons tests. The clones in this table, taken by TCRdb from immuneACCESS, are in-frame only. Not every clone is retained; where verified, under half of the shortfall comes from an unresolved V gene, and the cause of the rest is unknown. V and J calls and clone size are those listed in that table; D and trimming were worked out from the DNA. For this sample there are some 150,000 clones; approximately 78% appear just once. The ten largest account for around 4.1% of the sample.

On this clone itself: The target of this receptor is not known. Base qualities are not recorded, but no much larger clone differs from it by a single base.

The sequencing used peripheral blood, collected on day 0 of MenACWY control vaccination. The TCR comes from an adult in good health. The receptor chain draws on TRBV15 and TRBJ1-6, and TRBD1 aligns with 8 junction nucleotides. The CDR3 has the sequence CATSRLQGGSPLHF. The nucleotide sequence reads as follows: TGTGCCACCAGCAGATTACAGGGGGGTTCACCCCTCCACTTT.